This T cell receptor beta chain was sequenced for a study of graft-versus-host responses after intestinal transplantation. Regarding the study as a whole: High graft-versus-host to host-versus-graft clonal ratios were seen in allografts of patients with graft-donor T cell macrochimerism. Early after transplant, HvG clones declined as circulating GvH clones peaked.

The repertoire was sequenced with immunoSEQ multiplex PCR; TCRdb's copy has only in-frame clones and lacks some. The table lists 20,000 to 25,000 clones, 80% to 90% of them singletons. Germline V lookup: CDR1 MRHNA, CDR2 SNTAGT. Trimming stripped 5 bases from V and 5 bases from J, with 15 bases between. CDR3 length: 14 amino acids. Comment on this clone: Its target is unknown.

V and J are TRBV6-4 and TRBJ2-5; TRBD1 or TRBD2 may be the D gene (6 bases each). The sample in question was PBMCs, obtained more than 64 days after intestinal transplantation. The TCR comes from a human patient who received an intestinal transplant, so some T cells may come from the graft donor. The CDR3 nucleotides are TGTGCCAGCAGTACGGGGGCCCCTCCGGAGACCCAGTACTTC. Its translation is CASSTGAPPETQYF.